The clone carrying this TCR beta chain has only a few counts. The three twin pairs were reared together, likely meeting the same infections. This specimen comes from a study of identical twins' blood T cells. Each CDR3 protein is one row after TCRdb ran MiXCR on the 5' RACE reads. The data show 350,000 to 400,000 distinct CDR3 sequences, over 25% seen once. From germline, CDR1 is SGHRS and CDR2 YFSETQ. The V end lost 4 bases, the J end lost 2 bases, and 11 bases lay between the germline ends. This CDR3 contains 14 residues. This chain joins TRBV5-1 and TRBJ2-3; D call uncertain. The material sequenced was PBMCs. The source of this sequence is a woman aged 18-55 years in good health. DNA for the CDR3: TGCGCCAGCAGCGACCAGGACCCCACAGATACGCAGTATTTT. This sequence encodes CASSDQDPTDTQYF.